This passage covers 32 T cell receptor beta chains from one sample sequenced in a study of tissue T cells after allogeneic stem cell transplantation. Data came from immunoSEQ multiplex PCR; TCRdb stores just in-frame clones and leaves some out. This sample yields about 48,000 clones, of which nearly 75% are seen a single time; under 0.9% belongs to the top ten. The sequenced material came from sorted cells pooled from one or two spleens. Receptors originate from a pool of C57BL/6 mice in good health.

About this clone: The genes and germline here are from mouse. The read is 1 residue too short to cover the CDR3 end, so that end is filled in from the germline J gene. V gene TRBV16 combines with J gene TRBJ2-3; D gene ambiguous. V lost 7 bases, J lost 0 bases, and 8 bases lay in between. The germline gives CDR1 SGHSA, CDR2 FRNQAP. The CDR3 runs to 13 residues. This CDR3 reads CASKTTSAETLYF. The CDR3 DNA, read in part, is TGTGCAAGCAAGACAACTAGTGCAGAAACGCTGTAT.

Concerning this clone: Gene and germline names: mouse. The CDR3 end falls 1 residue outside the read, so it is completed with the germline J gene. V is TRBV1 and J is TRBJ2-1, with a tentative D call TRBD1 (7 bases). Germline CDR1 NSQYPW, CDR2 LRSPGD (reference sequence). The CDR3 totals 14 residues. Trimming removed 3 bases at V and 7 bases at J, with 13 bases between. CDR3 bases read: TGCACCTGCAGTGCGCCAGGGGGGTGGGCTGAGCAGTTC. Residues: CTCSAPGGWAEQF. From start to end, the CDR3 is CTCSAPGGWAEQFF.

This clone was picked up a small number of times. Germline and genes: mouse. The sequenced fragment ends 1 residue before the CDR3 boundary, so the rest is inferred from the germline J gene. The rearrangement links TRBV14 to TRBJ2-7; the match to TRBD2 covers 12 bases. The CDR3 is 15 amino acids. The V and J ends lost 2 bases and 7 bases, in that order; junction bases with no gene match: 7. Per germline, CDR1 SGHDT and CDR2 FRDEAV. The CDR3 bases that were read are TGTGCCAGCAGTTTTAGGGGGACTGGGGGGAGAGAACAGTAC. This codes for CASSFRGTGGREQY. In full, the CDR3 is CASSFRGTGGREQYF.

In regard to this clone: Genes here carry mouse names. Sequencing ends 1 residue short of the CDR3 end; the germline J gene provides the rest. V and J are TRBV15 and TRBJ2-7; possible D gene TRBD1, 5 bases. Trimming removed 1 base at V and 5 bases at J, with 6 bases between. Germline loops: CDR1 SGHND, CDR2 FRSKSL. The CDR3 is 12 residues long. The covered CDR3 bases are TGTGCCAGCAGTTTAGTCAGGGATGAACAGTAC. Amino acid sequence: CASSLVRDEQY. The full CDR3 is CASSLVRDEQYF. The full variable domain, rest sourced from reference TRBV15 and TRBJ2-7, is DAGVTQTPRHEVAEKGQTIILKCEPVSGHNDLFWYRQTKIQGLELLSYFRSKSLMEDGGAFKDRFKAEMLNSSFSTLKIQPTEPKDSAVYLCASSLVRDEQYFGPGTRLTVL.

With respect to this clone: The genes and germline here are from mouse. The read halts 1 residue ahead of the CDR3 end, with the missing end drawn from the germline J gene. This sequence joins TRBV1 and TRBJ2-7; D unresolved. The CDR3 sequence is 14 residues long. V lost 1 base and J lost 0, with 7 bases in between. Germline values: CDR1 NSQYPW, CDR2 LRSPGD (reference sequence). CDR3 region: CTCSAAAASYEQYF. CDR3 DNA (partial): TGCACCTGCAGTGCAGCGGCTGCCTCCTATGAACAGTAC.

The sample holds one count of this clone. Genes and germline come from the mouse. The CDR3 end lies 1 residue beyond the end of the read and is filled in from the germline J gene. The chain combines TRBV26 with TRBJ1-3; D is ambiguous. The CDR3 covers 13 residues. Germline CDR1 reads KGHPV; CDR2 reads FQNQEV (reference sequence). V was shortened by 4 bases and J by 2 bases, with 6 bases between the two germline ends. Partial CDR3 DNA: TGTGCCAGCAGTCCACAGACTGGAAATACGCTCTAT. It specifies CASSPQTGNTLY. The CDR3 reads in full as CASSPQTGNTLYF.

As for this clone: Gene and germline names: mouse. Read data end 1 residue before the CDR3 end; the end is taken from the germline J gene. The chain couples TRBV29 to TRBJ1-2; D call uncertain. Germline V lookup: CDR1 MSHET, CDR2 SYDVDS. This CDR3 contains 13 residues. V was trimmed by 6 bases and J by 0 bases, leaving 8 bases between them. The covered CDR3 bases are TGTGCTAGCAGCCCCGGAACAAACTCCGACTACACC. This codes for CASSPGTNSDYT. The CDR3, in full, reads CASSPGTNSDYTF.

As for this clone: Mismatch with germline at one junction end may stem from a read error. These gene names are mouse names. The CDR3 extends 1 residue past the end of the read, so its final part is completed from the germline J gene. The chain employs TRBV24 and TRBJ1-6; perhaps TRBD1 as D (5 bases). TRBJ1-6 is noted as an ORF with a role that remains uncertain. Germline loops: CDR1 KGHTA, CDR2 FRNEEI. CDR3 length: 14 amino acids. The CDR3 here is CASKTDNYNSPLYF. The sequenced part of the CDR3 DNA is TGTGCGAGCAAAACGGACAACTATAATTCGCCCCTCTAC.

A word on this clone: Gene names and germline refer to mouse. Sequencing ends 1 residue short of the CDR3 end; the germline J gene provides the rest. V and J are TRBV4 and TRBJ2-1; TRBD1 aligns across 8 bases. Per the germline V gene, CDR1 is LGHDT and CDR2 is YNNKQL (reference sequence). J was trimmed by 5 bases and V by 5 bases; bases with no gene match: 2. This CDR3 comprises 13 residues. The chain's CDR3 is CASSPDRDAEQFF. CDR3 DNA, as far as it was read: TGTGCCAGCAGCCCGGACAGGGATGCTGAGCAGTTC.

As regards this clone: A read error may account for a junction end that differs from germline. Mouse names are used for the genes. The sequenced CDR3 bases are TGCACCTGCAGTGCCCGACTGGGGGGAAGGAGTCAAAGCACCTTGTAC. Amino acids: CTCSARLGGRSQSTLY. The full CDR3 is CTCSARLGGRSQSTLYF. The chain has TRBV1 and TRBJ2-4, with 10 bases matching TRBD2. The CDR3 end is not reached by the read, which stops 1 residue before it; the germline J gene fills it in. From germline, CDR1 is NSQYPW and CDR2 LRSPGD (reference sequence). The CDR3 contains 17 residues.

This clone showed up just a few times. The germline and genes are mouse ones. The CDR3 spells CASSLAPGGGEQYF. CDR3 DNA (partial): TGTGCCAGCAGCTTAGCGCCTGGGGGGGGCGAACAGTAC. The gene calls are TRBV3 and TRBJ2-7; 9 bases match TRBD2. Read sequence stops 1 residue before the CDR3 end, and the germline J gene provides the missing end. V dropped 0 bases and J dropped 7; count of bases not matched to a gene: 4. Germline V lookup: CDR1 SNHLY, CDR2 FYNGKV (reference sequence). The CDR3 totals 14 residues.

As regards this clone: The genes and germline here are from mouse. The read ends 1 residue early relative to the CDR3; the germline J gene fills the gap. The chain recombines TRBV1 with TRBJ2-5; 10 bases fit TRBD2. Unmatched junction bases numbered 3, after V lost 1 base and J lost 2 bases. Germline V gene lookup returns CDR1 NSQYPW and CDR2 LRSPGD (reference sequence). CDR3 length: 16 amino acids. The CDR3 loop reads CTCSAADWGPQDTQYF. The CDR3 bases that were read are TGCACCTGCAGTGCAGCGGACTGGGGGCCCCAAGACACCCAGTAC.

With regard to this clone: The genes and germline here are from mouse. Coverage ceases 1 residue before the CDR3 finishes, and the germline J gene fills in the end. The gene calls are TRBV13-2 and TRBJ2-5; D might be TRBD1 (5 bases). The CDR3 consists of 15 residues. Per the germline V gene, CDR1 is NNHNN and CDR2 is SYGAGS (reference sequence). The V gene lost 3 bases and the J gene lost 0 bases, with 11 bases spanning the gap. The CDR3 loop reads CASGGPQGNQDTQYF. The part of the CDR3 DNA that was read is TGTGCCAGCGGTGGTCCTCAGGGAAACCAAGACACCCAGTAC.

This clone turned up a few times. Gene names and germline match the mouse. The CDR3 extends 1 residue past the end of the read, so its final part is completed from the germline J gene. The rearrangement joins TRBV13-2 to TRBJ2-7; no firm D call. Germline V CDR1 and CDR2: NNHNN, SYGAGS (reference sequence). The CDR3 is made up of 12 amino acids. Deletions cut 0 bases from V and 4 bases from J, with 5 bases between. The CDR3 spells CASGDEQYEQYF. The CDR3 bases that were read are TGTGCCAGCGGTGATGAACAATATGAACAGTAC.

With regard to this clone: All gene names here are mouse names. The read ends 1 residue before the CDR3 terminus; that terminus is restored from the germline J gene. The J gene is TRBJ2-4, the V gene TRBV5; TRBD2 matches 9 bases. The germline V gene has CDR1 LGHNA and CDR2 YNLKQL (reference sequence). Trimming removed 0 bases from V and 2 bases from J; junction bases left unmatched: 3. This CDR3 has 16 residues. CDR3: CASSQDWGGAQNTLYF. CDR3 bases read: TGTGCCAGCAGCCAAGATTGGGGGGGCGCTCAAAACACCTTGTAC.

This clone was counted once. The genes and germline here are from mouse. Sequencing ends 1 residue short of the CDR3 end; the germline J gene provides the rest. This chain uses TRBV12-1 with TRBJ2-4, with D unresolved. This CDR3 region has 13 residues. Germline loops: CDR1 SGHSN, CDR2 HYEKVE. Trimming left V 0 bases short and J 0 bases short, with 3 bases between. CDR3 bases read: TGTGCCAGCTCTCTCATTAGTCAAAACACCTTGTAC. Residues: CASSLISQNTLY. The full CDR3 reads CASSLISQNTLYF.

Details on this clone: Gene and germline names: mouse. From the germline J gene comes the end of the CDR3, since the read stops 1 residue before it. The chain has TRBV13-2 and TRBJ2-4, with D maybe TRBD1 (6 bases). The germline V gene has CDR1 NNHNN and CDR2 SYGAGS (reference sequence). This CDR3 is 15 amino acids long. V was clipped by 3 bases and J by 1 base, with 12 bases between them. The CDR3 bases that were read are TGTGCCAGCGGTGTAACAGGGAGGGGTCAAAACACCTTGTAC. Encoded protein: CASGVTGRGQNTLY. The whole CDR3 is CASGVTGRGQNTLYF.

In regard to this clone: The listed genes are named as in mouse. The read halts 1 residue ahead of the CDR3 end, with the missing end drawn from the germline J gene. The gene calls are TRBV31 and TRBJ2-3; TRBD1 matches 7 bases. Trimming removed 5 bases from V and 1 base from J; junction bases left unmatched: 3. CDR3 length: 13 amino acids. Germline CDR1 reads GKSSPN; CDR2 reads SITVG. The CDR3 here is CAWADRGAETLYF. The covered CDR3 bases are TGTGCCTGGGCAGACAGGGGTGCAGAAACGCTGTAT.

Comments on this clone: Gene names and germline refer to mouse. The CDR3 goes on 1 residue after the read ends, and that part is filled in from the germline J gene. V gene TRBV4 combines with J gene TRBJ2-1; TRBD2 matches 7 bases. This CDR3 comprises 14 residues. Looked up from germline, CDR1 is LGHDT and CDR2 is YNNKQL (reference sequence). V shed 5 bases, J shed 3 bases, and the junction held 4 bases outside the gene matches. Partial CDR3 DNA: TGTGCCAGCAGCCTACTGGGGAGCTATGCTGAGCAGTTC. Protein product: CASSLLGSYAEQF. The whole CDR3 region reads CASSLLGSYAEQFF.

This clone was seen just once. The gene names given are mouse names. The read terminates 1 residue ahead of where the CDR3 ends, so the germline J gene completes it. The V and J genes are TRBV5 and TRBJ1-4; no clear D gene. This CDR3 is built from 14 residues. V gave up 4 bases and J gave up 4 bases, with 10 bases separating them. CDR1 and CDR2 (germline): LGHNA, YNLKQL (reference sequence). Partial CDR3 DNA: TGTGCCAGCAGCCCCGGAGCTCGCAACGAAAGATTATTT. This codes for CASSPGARNERLF. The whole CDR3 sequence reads CASSPGARNERLFF.

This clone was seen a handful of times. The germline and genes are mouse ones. The DNA read from the CDR3 is TGTGCCAGCGGTGAGGAGATGGGCTATGAACAGTAC. The encoded protein is CASGEEMGYEQY. The entire CDR3 protein is CASGEEMGYEQYF. The chain joins TRBV13-2 to TRBJ2-7; D ambiguous. The CDR3 end lies 1 residue beyond the end of the read and is filled in from the germline J gene. The V gene's germline CDR1 is NNHNN and CDR2 SYGAGS (reference sequence). Trimming removed 2 bases at V and 3 bases at J, with 9 bases between. CDR3 length: 13 residues.

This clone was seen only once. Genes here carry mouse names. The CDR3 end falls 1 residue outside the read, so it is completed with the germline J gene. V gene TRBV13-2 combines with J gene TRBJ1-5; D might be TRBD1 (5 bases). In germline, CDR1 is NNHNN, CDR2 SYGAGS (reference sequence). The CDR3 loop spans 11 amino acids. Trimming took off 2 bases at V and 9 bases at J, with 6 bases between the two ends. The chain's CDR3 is CASGDRAAPLF. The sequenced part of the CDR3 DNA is TGTGCCAGCGGTGACAGGGCGGCTCCGCTT.

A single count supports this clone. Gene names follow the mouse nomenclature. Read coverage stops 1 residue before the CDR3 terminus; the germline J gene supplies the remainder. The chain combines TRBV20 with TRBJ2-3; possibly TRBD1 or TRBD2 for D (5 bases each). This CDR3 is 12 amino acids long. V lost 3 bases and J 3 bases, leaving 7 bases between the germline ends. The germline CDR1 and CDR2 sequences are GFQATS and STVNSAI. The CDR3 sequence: CGARGAAETLYF. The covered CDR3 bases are TGTGGTGCTAGAGGGGCGGCAGAAACGCTGTAT.

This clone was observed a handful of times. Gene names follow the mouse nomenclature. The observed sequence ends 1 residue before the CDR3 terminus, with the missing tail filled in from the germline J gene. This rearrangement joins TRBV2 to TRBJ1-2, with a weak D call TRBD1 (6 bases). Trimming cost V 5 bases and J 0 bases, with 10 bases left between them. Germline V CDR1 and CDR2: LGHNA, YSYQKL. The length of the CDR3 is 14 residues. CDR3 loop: CASSSGTTNSDYTF. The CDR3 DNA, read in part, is TGTGCCAGCAGCTCCGGGACAACAAACTCCGACTACACC.

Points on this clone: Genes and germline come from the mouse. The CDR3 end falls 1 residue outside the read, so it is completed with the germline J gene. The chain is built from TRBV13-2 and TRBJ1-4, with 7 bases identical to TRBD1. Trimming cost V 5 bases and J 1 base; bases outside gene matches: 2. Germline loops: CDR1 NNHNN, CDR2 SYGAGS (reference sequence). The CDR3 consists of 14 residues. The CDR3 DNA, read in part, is TGTGCCAGCGGGACAGGGTCTTCCAACGAAAGATTATTT. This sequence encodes CASGTGSSNERLF. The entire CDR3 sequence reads CASGTGSSNERLFF.

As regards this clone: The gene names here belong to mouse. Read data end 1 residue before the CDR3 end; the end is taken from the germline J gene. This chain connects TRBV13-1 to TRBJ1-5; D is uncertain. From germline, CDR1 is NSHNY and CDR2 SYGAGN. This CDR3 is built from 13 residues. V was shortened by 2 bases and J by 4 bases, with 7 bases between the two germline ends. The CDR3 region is CASSEGENQAPLF. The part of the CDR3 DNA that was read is TGTGCCAGCAGTGAGGGAGAAAACCAGGCTCCGCTT. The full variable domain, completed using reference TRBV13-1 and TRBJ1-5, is EAAVTQSPRNKVTVTGGNVTLSCRQTNSHNYMYWYRQDTGHGLRLIHYSYGAGNLRIGDVPDGYKATRTTQEDFFLLLELASPSQTSLYFCASSEGENQAPLFGEGTRLSVL.

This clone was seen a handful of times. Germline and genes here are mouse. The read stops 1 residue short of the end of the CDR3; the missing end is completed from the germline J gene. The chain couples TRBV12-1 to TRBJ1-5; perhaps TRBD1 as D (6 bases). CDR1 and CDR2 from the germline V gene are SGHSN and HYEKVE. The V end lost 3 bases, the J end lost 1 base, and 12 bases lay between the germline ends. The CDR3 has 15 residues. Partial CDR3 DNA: TGTGCCAGCTCTTCCCGGGACACCAACAACCAGGCTCCGCTT. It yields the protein CASSSRDTNNQAPL. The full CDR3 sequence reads CASSSRDTNNQAPLF.

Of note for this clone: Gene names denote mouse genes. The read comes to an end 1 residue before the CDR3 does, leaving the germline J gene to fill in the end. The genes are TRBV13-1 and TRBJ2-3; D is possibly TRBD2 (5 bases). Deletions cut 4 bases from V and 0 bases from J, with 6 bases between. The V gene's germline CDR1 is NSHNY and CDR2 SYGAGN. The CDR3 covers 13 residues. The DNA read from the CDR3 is TGTGCCAGCAGTTCTGGGAGTGCAGAAACGCTGTAT. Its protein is CASSSGSAETLY. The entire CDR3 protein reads CASSSGSAETLYF.

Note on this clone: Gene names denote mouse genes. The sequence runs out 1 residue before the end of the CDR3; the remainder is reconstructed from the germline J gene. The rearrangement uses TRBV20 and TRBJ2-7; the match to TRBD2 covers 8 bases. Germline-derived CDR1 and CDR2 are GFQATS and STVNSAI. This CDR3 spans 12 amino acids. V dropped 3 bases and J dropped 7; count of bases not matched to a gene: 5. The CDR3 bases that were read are TGTGGTGCTAGAATGGGGGGGGAAGAACAGTAC. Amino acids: CGARMGGEEQY. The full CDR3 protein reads CGARMGGEEQYF.

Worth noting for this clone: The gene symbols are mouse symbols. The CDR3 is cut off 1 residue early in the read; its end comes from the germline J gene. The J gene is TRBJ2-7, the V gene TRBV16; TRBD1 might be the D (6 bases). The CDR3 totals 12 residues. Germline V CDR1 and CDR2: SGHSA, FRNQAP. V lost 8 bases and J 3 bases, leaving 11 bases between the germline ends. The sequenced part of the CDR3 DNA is TGTGCAAGCGGCCGGGACATCTATGAACAGTAC. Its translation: CASGRDIYEQY. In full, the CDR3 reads CASGRDIYEQYF. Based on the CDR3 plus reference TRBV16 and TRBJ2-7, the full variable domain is NAGVIQTPRHKVTGKGQEATLWCEPISGHSAVFWYRQTIVQGLEFLTYFRNQAPIDDSGMPKERFSAQMPNQSHSTLKIQSTQPQDSAVYLCASGRDIYEQYFGPGTRLTVL.

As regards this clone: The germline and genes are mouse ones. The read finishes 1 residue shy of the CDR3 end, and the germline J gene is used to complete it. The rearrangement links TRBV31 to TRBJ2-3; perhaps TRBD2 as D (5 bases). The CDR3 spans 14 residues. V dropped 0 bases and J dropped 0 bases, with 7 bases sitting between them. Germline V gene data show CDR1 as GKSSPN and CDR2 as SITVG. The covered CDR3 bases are TGTGCCTGGAGTCTCACTGGAAGTGCAGAAACGCTGTAT. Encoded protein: CAWSLTGSAETLY. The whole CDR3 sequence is CAWSLTGSAETLYF.

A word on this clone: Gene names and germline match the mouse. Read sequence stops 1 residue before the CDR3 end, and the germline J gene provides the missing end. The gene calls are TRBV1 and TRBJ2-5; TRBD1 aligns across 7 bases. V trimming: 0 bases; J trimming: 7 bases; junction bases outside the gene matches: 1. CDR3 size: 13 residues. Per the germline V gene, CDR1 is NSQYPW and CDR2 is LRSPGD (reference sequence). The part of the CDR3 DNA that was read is TGCACCTGCAGTGCAGAACAGGGGAACACCCAGTAC. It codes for CTCSAEQGNTQY. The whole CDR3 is CTCSAEQGNTQYF.